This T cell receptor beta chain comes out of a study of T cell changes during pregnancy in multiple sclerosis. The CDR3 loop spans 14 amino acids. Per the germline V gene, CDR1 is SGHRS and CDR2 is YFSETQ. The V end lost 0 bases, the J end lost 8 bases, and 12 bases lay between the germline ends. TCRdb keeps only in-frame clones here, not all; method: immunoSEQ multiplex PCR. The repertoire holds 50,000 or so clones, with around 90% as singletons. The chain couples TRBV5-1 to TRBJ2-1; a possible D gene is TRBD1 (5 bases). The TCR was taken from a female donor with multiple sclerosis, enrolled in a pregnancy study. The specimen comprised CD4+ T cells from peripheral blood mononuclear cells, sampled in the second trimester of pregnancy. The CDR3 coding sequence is TGCGCCAGCAGCTTGGGTCCCCAGGGTTATGAGCAGTTCTTC. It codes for CASSLGPQGYEQFF. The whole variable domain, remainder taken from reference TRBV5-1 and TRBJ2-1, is KAGVTQTPRYLIKTRGQQVTLSCSPISGHRSVSWYQQTPGQGLQFLFEYFSETQRNKGNFPGRFSGRQFSNSRSEMNVSTLELGDSALYLCASSLGPQGYEQFFGPGTRLTVL.